This entry is about one T cell receptor beta chain. It was with random hexamers that 0.5 to 1 ug RNA was reverse transcribed. TCRdb redid the calling of the immunoSEQ multiplex PCR reads with MiXCR, one entry per CDR3 protein. The table shows some 190,000 distinct CDR3 sequences, with 93% occurring only once. CDR3 length: 15 residues. Germline CDR1 and CDR2: SGHTA and FQGNSA. Trimming cost V 2 bases and J 9 bases, with 14 bases left between them. This sample is drawn from a study of CD8 T cells in Susac syndrome. The healthy controls were matched to patients by age and sex. This clonotype was obtained from a human donor in good health. V and J are TRBV7-2 and TRBJ1-6, with D perhaps matching TRBD1 (6 bases). Material for sequencing was CD4+ T cells from PBMCs. The CDR3 nucleotides are TGTGCCAGCAGCTTAAGCAGGGGTGTTGGTTCACCCCTCCACTTT. This encodes CASSLSRGVGSPLHF.